These T cell receptor beta chains were read from a single sample in a study of T cells in Graves' hyperthyroidism and ophthalmopathy. Using its own MiXCR run on the multiplex PCR reads, TCRdb lists one record per CDR3 protein. This table has more than 600,000 distinct CDR3 sequences, around 15% appearing once. Specimen: blood. The receptors shown here come from a man aged 18 to 29 with Graves' hyperthyroidism. Both conserved end residues are part of each CDR3. A D gene is named only where the DNA matches it firmly. Only some rows state a clone size, as once, few, many or a class for expanded clones.

>NA|TRBV6-1|many|TRBJ2-7
TGTGCCAGCAGTCAGGACCCAGGACGGACCTACGAGCAGTACTTC
CASSQDPGRTYEQYF
>TRBD1|TRBV19|NA|TRBJ1-5
TGTGCCAGCAGCCCCACTGGACAGGGCTCCACTCAGCCCCAGCATTTT
CASSPTGQGSTQPQHF
>NA|TRBV11-1|many|TRBJ2-4
TGTGCCAGCAGCTTACAGGACACTAAAAACATTCAGTACTTC
CASSLQDTKNIQYF
>TRBD2|TRBV18|NA|TRBJ2-7
TGTGCCAGCTCACCCCGACTAGCGGGAGAAGGCTACGAGCAGTACTTC
CASSPRLAGEGYEQYF
>TRBD2|TRBV11-2|few|TRBJ2-1
TGTGCCAGCAGCCCACTCCTCCTAGCGGGAGGGGCAAATGAGCAGTTCTTC
CASSPLLLAGGANEQFF
>NA|TRBV7-3|few|TRBJ2-2
TGTGCCAGCAGCTTAAGTCAGGCAAACACCGGGGAGCTGTTTTTT
CASSLSQANTGELFF
>NA|TRBV10-3|NA|TRBJ1-5
TGTGCCATCAGTGAAGGAGTAGGCAATCAGCCCCAGCATTTT
CAISEGVGNQPQHF
>TRBD2|TRBV29-1|many|TRBJ2-5
TGCAGCGTTGACATTAGCGGGAGCATGGAGACCCAGTACTTC
CSVDISGSMETQYF
>NA|TRBV28|many|TRBJ2-5
TGTGCCAGCAGTTTATCGGCCCTGGCCGAGACCCAGTACTTC
CASSLSALAETQYF
>NA|TRBV7-9|NA|TRBJ1-2
TGTGCCAGCAGCTGGACAGAGACCTTTTATGGCTACACCTTC
CASSWTETFYGYTF
>NA|TRBV7-3|NA|TRBJ1-1
TGTGCCAGCAGCCCTCTCCCGGGGGGTTTCGCTTTCTTT
CASSPLPGGFAFF
>NA|TRBV5-1|NA|TRBJ1-4
TGCGCCAGCAGCTTGGAGGGCACAACTAATGAAAAACTGTTTTTT
CASSLEGTTNEKLFF
>TRBD2|TRBV27|many|TRBJ2-3
TGTGCCAGCAGTCAAACGGGGGGGACTAGCGGGAGGTCGGATACGCAGTATTTT
CASSQTGGTSGRSDTQYF
>NA|TRBV11-2|NA|TRBJ2-5
TGTGCCGGCAGCTTACCGGGGGTCCAAGAGACCCAGTACTTC
CAGSLPGVQETQYF
>NA|TRBV3-1|few|TRBJ2-1
TGTGCCAGCAGCCCCCAGCTTCCCTGGGGGCATGAGCAGTTCTTC
CASSPQLPWGHEQFF
>TRBD1|TRBV29-1|NA|TRBJ2-7
TGCAGCGCCGGAGGTCAGGGGACAGACTCCTACGAGCAGTACTTC
CSAGGQGTDSYEQYF
>NA|TRBV11-3|many|TRBJ2-7
TGTGCCAGCAGCACGATCTTGGGAAGCGGCTACGAGCAGTACTTC
CASSTILGSGYEQYF
>TRBD1|TRBV7-2|NA|TRBJ1-1
TGTGCCAGCAGCCCAGGACAGGCCGTATGGGAAATGAACACTGAAGCTTTCTTT
CASSPGQAVWEMNTEAFF
>TRBD2|TRBV20-1|NA|TRBJ2-1
TGCAGTGCGAGCGGGAGTTACTCCTACGACCAGTTCTTC
CSASGSYSYDQFF
>NA|TRBV20-1|many|TRBJ2-3
TGCAGTGCTAGTAAGGGCCCCACAGATACGCAGTATTTT
CSASKGPTDTQYF
>NA|TRBV7-8|NA|TRBJ1-2
TGTGCCACCTCGACAGCCCCTAACTATGGCTACACCTTC
CATSTAPNYGYTF
>NA|TRBV29-1|NA|TRBJ1-1
TGCAGCGTTACCAAAGGAGGAACTGAAGCTTTCTTT
CSVTKGGTEAFF
>NA|TRBV3-1|many|TRBJ1-1
TGTGCCAGCAGCGAAGGGCTGGGGGACACTGAAGCTTTCTTT
CASSEGLGDTEAFF
>TRBD2|TRBV12-3/TRBV12-4|many|TRBJ2-1
TGTGCCAGCAGTTCTTCCACCCTAGCGGGAAATCCGTTCTTC
CASSSSTLAGNPFF
>TRBD2|TRBV3-1|many|TRBJ2-7
TGTGCCAGCAGCCAAGGGCTAGCGGGAGGTTGGGAGCAGTACTTC
CASSQGLAGGWEQYF